The clone carrying this TCR beta chain was observed at least ten times. What it binds is not known. The data were taken from a study of neurological immune-mediated disorders. The CDR3 is 15 amino acids. CDR1 SGHRS and CDR2 YFSETQ come from the germline V gene. Trimming removed 0 bases from V and 1 base from J, with 10 bases in between. This sample's time point: longitudinal time-point 3. 5'RACE generated cDNA with 10-nucleotide random UMIs. TCRdb used MiXCR to reprocess the 5' RACE reads, holding one entry per CDR3 protein. The sample lists about 45,000 distinct CDR3 sequences, approximately 13% occurring once. Whole-study findings and limits: Sharing of CDR3 amino acid sequences among expanded clones across subjects was absent, suggesting private repertoires in all groups.

The origin of this receptor is a young man in good health. Material: PBMCs. The chain employs TRBV5-1 and TRBJ2-5; a possible D gene is TRBD1 (5 bases). For the CDR3, the DNA is TGCGCCAGCAGCTTGGAGGGGATGGGCCAAGAGACCCAGTACTTC. Translating gives CASSLEGMGQETQYF.